This TCR beta chain was captured in a study of PD-L1 blockade in urothelial cancer. In the study overall: Blood was subjected to analysis at 3 weeks (second dose) and 6 weeks following treatment start. Overall study results and limits: Stronger expansion of tumor-associated clones in blood at 3 weeks distinguished durable-benefit patients. Better survival was forecast by a pretreatment blood TCR clonality below the median.

Germline CDR1 is LNHNV and CDR2 is YYDKDF (reference sequence). The V end was cut by 0 bases, the J end by 5 bases, with 10 bases between. This CDR3 region has 14 residues. Between 1 and 8 samples, pretreatment and on-treatment, were given by each patient. The table came from immunoSEQ multiplex PCR; TCRdb's copy has only in-frame clones and leaves some out. The repertoire holds around 32,000 clones, with 85% to 90% as singletons. On this clone: Its antigen is unidentified.

This chain joins TRBV15 and TRBJ2-5, with D maybe TRBD1 (5 bases). Specimen: PBMCs, collected around atezolizumab (anti-PD-L1) treatment. This clonotype was sampled from a man in his forties or fifties with urothelial cancer. The CDR3 loop is CATSREGAGETQYF. The CDR3 coding sequence is TGTGCCACCAGCAGAGAAGGGGCAGGGGAGACCCAGTACTTC.